The 17 T cell receptor beta chains below were found in one sample sequenced in a study of T cells in Graves' hyperthyroidism and ophthalmopathy. The TCR beta CDR3 regions underwent amplification using RNA transcripts as the source. First-round RT-PCR targeting the TCR CDR3 was performed with the HTBI primer set. Via MiXCR, TCRdb re-called the multiplex PCR reads, giving one row per CDR3 protein. The data contain about 570,000 distinct CDR3 sequences, around 45% of them singletons. What was sequenced was peripheral blood or thyroid tissue (not recorded which). The receptors come from an adult woman with Graves' disease, either hyperthyroidism or ophthalmopathy (not recorded which).

The V gene is TRBV7-3, the J gene TRBJ1-3; 7 bases line up with TRBD1. With V trimmed by 6 bases and J by 0 bases, 5 bases remained unmatched. Germline lookup yields CDR1 SGHTA and CDR2 FQGTGA. The CDR3 runs to 15 residues. In nucleotides, the CDR3 is TGTGCCAGCAGTCTCGGACAGGCCTCTGGAAACACCATATATTTT. Translation gives CASSLGQASGNTIYF.

The chain is built from TRBV7-9 and TRBJ1-5; D is ambiguous. In germline, CDR1 is SEHNR, CDR2 FQNEAQ (reference sequence). This CDR3 region has 12 residues. V was pared by 8 bases and J by 6 bases, with 11 bases between. CDR3 loop: CASAKKGQPQHF. CDR3 nucleotide sequence: TGTGCCAGCGCCAAGAAGGGTCAGCCCCAGCATTTT. Full variable domain (missing parts from reference TRBV7-9 and TRBJ1-5): DTGVSQNPRHKITKRGQNVTFRCDPISEHNRLYWYRQTLGQGPEFLTYFQNEAQLEKSRLLSDRFSAERPKGSFSTLEIQRTEQGDSAMYLCASAKKGQPQHFGDGTRLSIL.

The chain combines TRBV10-3 with TRBJ2-7; D ambiguous. This CDR3 spans 12 amino acids. The germline V gene has CDR1 ENHRY and CDR2 SYGVKD. The CDR3 DNA is TGTGCTCCTAGGACGGACTCCTACGAGCAGTACTTC. Translated: CAPRTDSYEQYF.

This clonotype has just a few counts. The chain joins TRBV7-9 to TRBJ2-7, with D tentatively TRBD2 (5 bases). The V gene lost 5 bases and the J gene lost 6 bases, with 14 bases spanning the gap. CDR1 is SEHNR and CDR2 is FQNEAQ in the germline V gene (reference sequence). The CDR3 loop spans 13 amino acids. The CDR3 reads CASSRGLVSEQYF. DNA of the CDR3: TGTGCCAGCAGCCGAGGGCTAGTCAGCGAGCAGTACTTC.

The chain joins TRBV7-3 to TRBJ1-5; a possible D gene is TRBD1 (5 bases). CDR1 SGHTA and CDR2 FQGTGA come from the germline V gene. The CDR3 spans 16 residues. Trimming left V 7 bases short and J 4 bases short, with 20 bases between. The CDR3 bases are TGTGCCAGCACCCCGAAGGGGAAGGGAACAAATCAGCCCCAGCATTTT. It specifies CASTPKGKGTNQPQHF.

This rearrangement joins TRBV20-1 to TRBJ1-5, with D maybe TRBD1 (5 bases). CDR1 and CDR2 from the germline V gene are DFQATT and SNEGSKA (reference sequence). The length of the CDR3 is 15 residues. V was shortened by 0 bases and J by 1 base, with 10 bases between the two germline ends. This CDR3 is CSAREGGVSNQPQHF. CDR3 bases: TGCAGTGCTAGAGAGGGAGGGGTCAGCAATCAGCCCCAGCATTTT.

The chain recombines TRBV29-1 with TRBJ1-2; a possible D gene is TRBD1 (6 bases). The CDR3 loop spans 13 amino acids. The V gene's germline CDR1 is SQVTM and CDR2 ANQGSEA. V lost 7 bases and J lost 4, with 16 bases in between. CDR3 amino acids: CSAIPRGAYGYTF. The DNA of the CDR3 is TGCAGCGCCATCCCCCGGGGGGCCTATGGCTACACCTTC.

The chain joins TRBV28 to TRBJ1-5, with 8 bases fitting TRBD1. The CDR3 loop spans 16 amino acids. V lost 6 bases and J lost 8; bases outside the gene matches: 15. Germline V CDR1 and CDR2: MDHEN, SYDVKM. The CDR3 is CASSLDPGGLREPQHF. The CDR3 DNA sequence: TGTGCCAGCAGCTTGGATCCAGGGGGCCTTAGAGAGCCCCAGCATTTT.

This clonotype is a singleton in its sample. This sequence joins TRBV9 and TRBJ2-5; 11 bases align to TRBD2. With V trimmed by 4 bases and J by 0 bases, 5 bases remained unmatched. CDR1 is SGDLS, CDR2 YYNGEE, per germline. The CDR3 loop spans 16 amino acids. The CDR3 bases are TGTGCCAGCAGCTTGGGACTAGCGGTAAACCAAGAGACCCAGTACTTC. It translates to CASSLGLAVNQETQYF. The full variable domain, completed using reference TRBV9 and TRBJ2-5, is DSGVTQTPKHLITATGQRVTLRCSPRSGDLSVYWYQQSLDQGLQFLIQYYNGEERAKGNILERFSAQQFPDLHSELNLSSLELGDSALYFCASSLGLAVNQETQYFGPGTRLLVL.

This chain connects TRBV2 to TRBJ2-7; TRBD1 matches 8 bases. Germline CDR1 SNHLY, CDR2 FYNNEI. This CDR3 is 17 amino acids long. CDR3 sequence: CVIEKGQGASYSYEQYF. As DNA, the CDR3 is TGTGTCATAGAAAAGGGGCAGGGGGCATCCTACTCCTACGAGCAGTACTTC.

CDR3: CASSLITGGSPLHF. In nucleotides, the CDR3 is TGTGCCAGCAGCTTAATTACGGGAGGGTCACCCCTCCACTTT. The chain combines TRBV11-2 with TRBJ1-6; D is unclear. The V gene's germline CDR1 is SGHAT and CDR2 FQNNGV. Trimming took off 2 bases at V and 10 bases at J, with 12 bases between the two ends. The CDR3 sequence is 14 residues long.

This clonotype was seen ten or more times. The chain has TRBV7-9 and TRBJ1-3, with TRBD1 matching 8 bases. J gave up 5 bases and V 4 bases, and 4 bases lay outside the gene matches. This CDR3 has 14 amino acids. Germline assignment: CDR1 SEHNR and CDR2 FQNEAQ (reference sequence). The CDR3 protein is CASSSDRVRNTIYF. In nucleotides, the CDR3 is TGTGCCAGCAGCTCGGACAGGGTTAGAAACACCATATATTTT.

This chain uses TRBV30 with TRBJ2-2; D perhaps matches TRBD2 (6 bases). Trimming removed 0 bases at V and 4 bases at J, with 9 bases between. The CDR3 extends over 14 amino acids. Germline CDR1 and CDR2: GTSNPN and SVGIG (reference sequence). CDR3 DNA: TGTGCCTGGAGTGTGGAGCGGGCCACCGGGGAGCTGTTTTTT. It codes for CAWSVERATGELFF.

The chain links TRBV15 to TRBJ2-6; 8 bases agree with TRBD1. Germline lookup yields CDR1 LNHNV and CDR2 YYDKDF (reference sequence). The J segment lost 2 bases and the V segment lost 3 bases, leaving 9 bases of the junction unmatched. There are 18 residues in the CDR3. Here the CDR3 DNA reads TGTGCCACCAGCAGGGACAGGGTGTCCAGTACTGGGGCCAACGTCCTGACTTTC. Amino acids: CATSRDRVSSTGANVLTF.

J is TRBJ2-7 and V is TRBV29-1, with 10 bases lining up with TRBD1. Trimming cost V 7 bases and J 2 bases; bases outside gene matches: 8. From germline, CDR1 is SQVTM and CDR2 ANQGSEA. The CDR3 length is 14 residues. The CDR3 coding sequence is TGCAGCGCCGTAGGCGGGACAGGGGCCTACGAGCAGTACTTC. As protein: CSAVGGTGAYEQYF.

In this sample, this clonotype turned up many times. The chain couples TRBV7-2 to TRBJ2-7; no clear D gene. Germline V gives CDR1 SGHTA, CDR2 FQGNSA. Trimming removed 4 bases from V and 6 bases from J, with 16 bases in between. The CDR3 sequence is 14 residues long. CDR3 amino acids: CASSSRTYRPEQYF. In DNA, the CDR3 is TGTGCCAGCAGCTCCCGAACGTACAGACCCGAGCAGTACTTC.

The chain carries TRBV7-6 and TRBJ1-4; no clear D. The ends were cut back, 5 bases at V and 8 bases at J, with 18 bases in the middle. The CDR3 spans 15 residues. Germline CDR1 SGHVS, CDR2 FNYEAQ. The CDR3 DNA sequence: TGTGCCAGCAGCGCCGGACTAGCGGGAGGAGAAAAACTGTTTTTT. This sequence encodes CASSAGLAGGEKLFF.